This T cell receptor (beta chain) was retrieved from a study of blood T cell repertoires in COVID-19. For the study at large: Acute-phase and convalescent COVID-19 samples originated in the United States, Italy and Spain. PBMCs, B-cell-depleted T cells, or T cells provided the cDNA or gDNA that made up the material.

The V end was cut by 3 bases, the J end by 5 bases, with 7 bases between. Germline-derived CDR1 and CDR2 are DFQATT and SNEGSKA (reference sequence). The CDR3 has 11 amino acids. Recruited during active infection, patients (from Seattle) were subsequently followed longitudinally. In the authors' workflow: Amplification with reference gene primers provided the estimates of nucleated cell counts. Profiling relied on immunoSEQ multiplex PCR, and the TCRdb table lists in-frame clones only, not all of them. V, J and clone size reflect that table, while D and trimming were determined from the DNA. The sample has some 300,000 clones; 89% are singletons.

Sample: peripheral blood. This chain uses TRBV20-1 with TRBJ1-2; unclear D gene. This TCR came from a woman aged 30 to 39 with COVID-19, enrolled during active disease. The DNA for the CDR3 is TGCAGTGCTAGCGAGGGTTATGGCTACACCTTC. It yields the protein CSASEGYGYTF.